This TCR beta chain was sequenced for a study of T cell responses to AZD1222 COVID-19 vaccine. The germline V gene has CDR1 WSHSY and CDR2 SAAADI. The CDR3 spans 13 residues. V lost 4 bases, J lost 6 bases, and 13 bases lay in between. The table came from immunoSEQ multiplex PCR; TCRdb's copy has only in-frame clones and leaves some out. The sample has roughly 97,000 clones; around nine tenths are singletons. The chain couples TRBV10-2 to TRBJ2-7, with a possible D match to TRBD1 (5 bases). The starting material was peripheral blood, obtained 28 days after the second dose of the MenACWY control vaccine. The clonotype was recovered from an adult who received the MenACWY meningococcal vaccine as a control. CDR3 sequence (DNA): TGCGCCAGCAGTGGGCAGGGCTTTCGCGAGCAGTACTTC. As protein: CASSGQGFREQYF.